This is a list of T cell receptor beta chains from one sample in a study of regulatory T cells in long-lasting Graves disease. One entry per CDR3 protein results from TCRdb running MiXCR on the multiplex PCR reads. The sample consists of roughly 450,000 distinct CDR3 sequences, more than 20% of them appearing once. The sample here was peripheral blood mononuclear cells (PBMCs), taken when the disease was refractory, from a patient treated with antithyroid drugs. The source is a female donor with Graves disease. CDR3s include the opening cysteine and the closing phenylalanine or tryptophan.

CDR3: CASRGVGINQPQHF
J: TRBJ1-5
V: TRBV6-1

CDR3: CASSLAGGQSNEQFF
J: TRBJ2-1
V: TRBV7-2

CDR3: CASSHSTENTEAFF
J: TRBJ1-1
V: TRBV14

CDR3: CASSAERGAYGYTF
J: TRBJ1-2
V: TRBV2

CDR3: CASSSAEIYGYTF
J: TRBJ1-2
V: TRBV2

CDR3: CASRPPGTGNQPQHF
J: TRBJ1-5
V: TRBV28

CDR3: CASMTPSTGELFF
J: TRBJ2-2
V: TRBV6-1

CDR3: CASSLFSGLAGAEVNIQYF
J: TRBJ2-4
V: TRBV27

CDR3: CASSFWKTSGGYTF
J: TRBJ1-2
V: TRBV7-9

CDR3: CASSQDGTVTTQYF
J: TRBJ2-5
V: TRBV4-1

CDR3: CASSSIDNYEQYF
J: TRBJ2-7
V: TRBV7-9

CDR3: CASSVGDGYTF
J: TRBJ1-2
V: TRBV7-8

CDR3: CSAEQGLGYEQYF
J: TRBJ2-7
V: TRBV20-1

CDR3: CASSVWGLAGVTDTQYF
J: TRBJ2-3
V: TRBV5-5

CDR3: CASSFLGQGHQPQHF
J: TRBJ1-5
V: TRBV28

CDR3: CASSPPRSGDVSVQFF
J: TRBJ2-1
V: TRBV18

CDR3: CASSDRTFTGELFF
J: TRBJ2-2
V: TRBV5-1

CDR3: CAPPRVEAFF
J: TRBJ1-1
V: TRBV24-1

CDR3: CASSAELAGGPGELFF
J: TRBJ2-2
V: TRBV9

CDR3: CASSLGRSGNTDTQYF
J: TRBJ2-3
V: TRBV7-9

CDR3: CASSQKLGPGELFF
J: TRBJ2-2
V: TRBV11-1

CDR3: CASSLLGGNIPNYGYTF
J: TRBJ1-2
V: TRBV28

CDR3: CASSPQLAGDNEQFF
J: TRBJ2-1
V: TRBV18

CDR3: CASSQERGPWEQYF
J: TRBJ2-7
V: TRBV4-1

CDR3: CAGSLTSGGSYEQYF
J: TRBJ2-7
V: TRBV7-3

CDR3: CASSLLAGVGDEQYF
J: TRBJ2-7
V: TRBV11-2

CDR3: CASSEARTSSGNTIYF
J: TRBJ1-3
V: TRBV6-1

CDR3: CASSPLGQDLGIQYF
J: TRBJ2-4
V: TRBV28

CDR3: CASSLWGLAGDEQYF
J: TRBJ2-7
V: TRBV5-6

CDR3: CASSFPGQNQPQHF
J: TRBJ1-5
V: TRBV6-2/TRBV6-3

CDR3: CAWDQGGELFF
J: TRBJ2-2
V: TRBV30

CDR3: CAWSPIAGGVGETQYF
J: TRBJ2-5
V: TRBV30

CDR3: CASSVTRSGELFF
J: TRBJ2-2
V: TRBV2

CDR3: CASSTGDVTETQYF
J: TRBJ2-5
V: TRBV12-3/TRBV12-4

CDR3: CASSFEVIRGRKGYEQYF
J: TRBJ2-7
V: TRBV5-6

CDR3: CATSDTGGTGGSYSNQPQHF
J: TRBJ1-5
V: TRBV24-1

CDR3: CASSPGGGGALGDTQYF
J: TRBJ2-3
V: TRBV11-2

CDR3: CASSLKENRAGTQYF
J: TRBJ2-3
V: TRBV5-1

CDR3: CASSPESYMAGTF
J: TRBJ1-2
V: TRBV18

CDR3: CASTQTGMNTEAFF
J: TRBJ1-1
V: TRBV4-1

CDR3: CASSSRQTKAFF
J: TRBJ1-1
V: TRBV19

CDR3: CASSWTGTTETQYF
J: TRBJ2-5
V: TRBV6-2/TRBV6-3

CDR3: CSARVGRGLDGCTF
J: TRBJ1-2
V: TRBV20-1